Listed below are T cell receptor beta chains from one sample, sequenced in a study of identical twins. Via MiXCR, TCRdb re-called the 5' RACE reads, giving one row per CDR3 protein. The data contain some 790,000 distinct CDR3 sequences, roughly 20% of them singletons. This sample also appeared in a second study, on T cells expressing NK-cell markers.

The specimen sequenced was PBMCs. Receptors originate from a woman between 18 and 30 years old in good health. Both conserved end residues are part of each CDR3. A D gene is named only where the DNA matches it firmly. Clone size, where shown, is once, few, many, or a class for clones that have expanded.

TRBV9	TRBJ2-3	few	TRBD2	CASSVVTSGGRDTQYF	TGTGCCAGCAGCGTGGTGACTAGCGGGGGTCGAGATACGCAGTATTTT
TRBV6-2/TRBV6-3	TRBJ1-1	few	NA	CATTFMGGAEAFF	TGTGCCACCACCTTTATGGGAGGGGCTGAAGCTTTCTTT
TRBV6-5	TRBJ1-3	NA	NA	CASSYSSFSGNTIYF	TGTGCCAGCAGTTACTCGTCCTTCTCTGGAAACACCATATATTTT
TRBV5-1	TRBJ2-7	many	NA	CASSLDGGTIREQYF	TGCGCCAGCAGCTTGGACGGCGGGACGATTCGAGAGCAGTACTTC
TRBV6-1	TRBJ1-6	NA	NA	CASNQISPLHF	TGTGCCAGCAACCAGATTTCACCCCTCCACTTT
TRBV20-1	TRBJ1-2	NA	NA	CSARDFRANYGYTF	TGCAGTGCTAGAGATTTTCGAGCTAACTATGGCTACACCTTC
TRBV2	TRBJ1-5	NA	NA	CASSETGSNQPQHF	TGTGCCAGCAGTGAAACAGGGAGCAATCAGCCCCAGCATTTT
TRBV6-5	TRBJ1-1	few	NA	CASSFNPNTEAFF	TGTGCCAGCAGTTTTAACCCGAACACTGAAGCTTTCTTT
TRBV10-3	TRBJ2-7	few	NA	CAISKAGEGAYEQYF	TGTGCCATCAGTAAGGCAGGGGAAGGGGCCTACGAGCAGTACTTC
TRBV21-1	TRBJ2-4	NA	NA	CASPSGGAKNIQYF	TGTGCCAGCCCCTCGGGGGGAGCCAAAAACATTCAGTACTTC
TRBV6-6	TRBJ1-2	many	NA	CASSSPQVRGYTF	TGTGCCAGCAGTTCTCCCCAGGTCCGGGGCTACACCTTC
TRBV10-3	TRBJ2-5	NA	TRBD2	CAISETGLGQETQYF	TGTGCCATCAGTGAGACTGGACTAGGCCAAGAGACCCAGTACTTC
TRBV12-3/TRBV12-4	TRBJ2-5	few	TRBD2	CASSPYSSGEETQYF	TGTGCCAGCAGTCCCTACTCTAGCGGGGAAGAGACCCAGTACTTC
TRBV7-8	TRBJ2-7	NA	TRBD1	CASSIRQGPSYEQYF	TGTGCCAGCAGCATACGACAGGGACCTTCCTACGAGCAGTACTTC
TRBV5-1	TRBJ2-1	NA	TRBD2	CASRGGPNNEQFF	TGCGCCAGCAGGGGAGGGCCTAACAATGAGCAGTTCTTC
TRBV27	TRBJ2-7	NA	NA	CASRAAGSGEQYF	TGTGCCAGTCGAGCTGCGGGCTCGGGGGAGCAGTACTTC
TRBV6-1	TRBJ1-2	NA	TRBD1	CASSKQGTVYGYTF	TGTGCCAGCAGTAAACAGGGGACGGTCTATGGCTACACCTTC
TRBV7-6	TRBJ2-5	few	NA	CASSSRKETQYF	TGTGCCAGCAGCTCGCGAAAAGAGACCCAGTACTTC
TRBV20-1	TRBJ2-7	NA	NA	CSADSGAYEQYF	TGCAGTGCGGACTCGGGGGCCTACGAGCAGTACTTC
TRBV7-9	TRBJ2-1	few	TRBD2	CASSLTTLAGRYNEQFF	TGTGCCAGCAGCCTTACCACGTTAGCGGGAAGGTACAATGAGCAGTTCTTC
TRBV6-2/TRBV6-3	TRBJ2-7	NA	TRBD2	CASSPKTSGRAYEQYF	TGTGCCAGCAGTCCCAAGACTAGCGGGAGGGCCTACGAGCAGTACTTC
TRBV20-1	TRBJ1-5	NA	TRBD1	CSATEGAADQPQHF	TGCAGTGCTACGGAGGGGGCGGCAGATCAGCCCCAGCATTTT
TRBV20-1	TRBJ2-1	NA	NA	CSARDRRHSYNEQFF	TGCAGTGCTAGAGATCGGCGCCACTCCTACAATGAGCAGTTCTTC
TRBV12-3/TRBV12-4	TRBJ2-1	NA	NA	CASSFVTNEQFF	TGTGCCAGCAGTTTCGTCACAAATGAGCAGTTCTTC
TRBV20-1	TRBJ2-1	few	TRBD2	CSASGLAGDEQFF	TGCAGTGCTTCGGGACTAGCGGGAGATGAGCAGTTCTTC